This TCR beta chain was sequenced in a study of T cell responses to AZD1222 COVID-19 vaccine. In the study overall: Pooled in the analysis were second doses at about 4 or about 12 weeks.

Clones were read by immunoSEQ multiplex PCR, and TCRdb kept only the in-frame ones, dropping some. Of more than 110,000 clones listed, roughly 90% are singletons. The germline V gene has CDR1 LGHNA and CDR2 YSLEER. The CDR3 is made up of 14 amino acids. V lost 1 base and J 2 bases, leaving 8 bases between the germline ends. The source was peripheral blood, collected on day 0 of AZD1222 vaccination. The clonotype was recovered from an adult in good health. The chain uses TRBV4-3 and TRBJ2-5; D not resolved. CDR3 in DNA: TGCGCCAGCAGCCAAGTAGACGGACAAGAGACCCAGTACTTC. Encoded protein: CASSQVDGQETQYF.